One and the same sample provided the 19 T cell receptor beta chains below, sequenced in a study of type 1 regulatory T cells. Each CDR3 protein gets one entry after TCRdb re-called the reads with MiXCR. The sample lists approximately 2,800 distinct CDR3 sequences; roughly 8% were seen once. For these TCRs, the target antigens are not known. Sequences were obtained from cultured T cells, either the whole culture or a sorted T cell fraction (not recorded which). The receptor set was obtained from a human donor in good health.

By sample fraction, this clonotype is medium-sized. V and J are TRBV13 and TRBJ1-2; D perhaps matches TRBD1 (6 bases). From germline, CDR1 is PRHDT and CDR2 FYEKMQ (reference sequence). V lost 4 bases and J 4 bases, leaving 7 bases between the germline ends. The CDR3 has 12 amino acids. The CDR3 is CASSSDSYGYTF. For the CDR3, the DNA is TGTGCCAGCAGCTCGGACAGCTATGGCTACACCTTC.

In its sample, this clonotype ranks as medium-sized. V and J are TRBV5-5 and TRBJ1-5; D unclear. V lost 3 bases to trimming and J lost 1 base, with 11 bases between them. This CDR3 is 15 amino acids long. Germline V CDR1 and CDR2: SGHKS, YYEKEE (reference sequence). CDR3 sequence (DNA): TGTGCCAGCAGCTCCCGGCCGGGGAGCAATCAGCCCCAGCATTTT. It encodes CASSSRPGSNQPQHF.

Judged by abundance, this clonotype is medium-sized (0.01 to 0.1%). The V call is TRBV2, the J call TRBJ2-3, with D perhaps TRBD2 (5 bases). CDR3 length: 12 residues. Germline CDR1 is SNHLY and CDR2 is FYNNEI. Trimming left V 6 bases short and J 3 bases short, with 7 bases between. CDR3: CASRRVTDTQYF. The CDR3 region has the DNA TGTGCCAGCAGGAGGGTTACAGATACGCAGTATTTT.

In its sample, this clonotype is medium-sized. This rearrangement joins TRBV30 to TRBJ2-3; D is perhaps TRBD2 (5 bases). The CDR3 length is 13 residues. Per the germline V gene, CDR1 is GTSNPN and CDR2 is SVGIG (reference sequence). V lost 4 bases to trimming and J lost 0 bases, with 8 bases between them. This CDR3 is CAWTGSSTDTQYF. The CDR3, as DNA: TGTGCCTGGACGGGATCTAGCACAGATACGCAGTATTTT.

This clonotype is large by share. This chain joins TRBV5-5 and TRBJ2-1, with TRBD2 matching over 11 bases. CDR3 length: 14 residues. Germline CDR1 and CDR2: SGHKS and YYEKEE (reference sequence). V shed 6 bases and J 4 bases; nucleotides not matched to a gene: 3. The CDR3 sequence is CASKGLAEYNEQFF. The CDR3, as DNA: TGTGCCAGCAAGGGACTAGCGGAATACAATGAGCAGTTCTTC.

This clonotype is deemed medium-sized. V and J are TRBV30 and TRBJ2-3, with D perhaps TRBD2 (6 bases). The length of the CDR3 is 14 residues. Germline-derived CDR1 and CDR2 are GTSNPN and SVGIG (reference sequence). Trimming removed 0 bases from V and 3 bases from J, with 10 bases in between. DNA for the CDR3: TGTGCCTGGAGTGTATACGGGGGAACAGATACGCAGTATTTT. Translation gives CAWSVYGGTDTQYF.

This clonotype is large (0.1 to 1%). The chain joins TRBV20-1 to TRBJ1-5, with D maybe TRBD1 (6 bases). Germline CDR1 is DFQATT and CDR2 is SNEGSKA (reference sequence). CDR3 length: 15 amino acids. The ends were cut back, 5 bases at V and 3 bases at J, with 17 bases in the middle. CDR3 in DNA: TGCAGTGCTGTTGTATCAGGGGCTTCCAATCAGCCCCAGCATTTT. It is translated as CSAVVSGASNQPQHF.

This clonotype is categorized as medium-sized. This chain joins TRBV4-3 and TRBJ2-3; D is possibly TRBD1 or TRBD2 (5 bases each). Germline CDR1 LGHNA, CDR2 YSLEER. Trimming took off 0 bases at V and 2 bases at J, with 15 bases between the two ends. The CDR3 loop spans 17 amino acids. The CDR3 is CASSQDLGRRYTDTQYF. In DNA, the CDR3 is TGCGCCAGCAGCCAAGATTTGGGACGGCGCTACACAGATACGCAGTATTTT.

Judged by abundance, this clonotype is medium-sized. The chain couples TRBV11-1 to TRBJ2-3; D not resolved. Per germline, CDR1 SGHAT and CDR2 FQDESV (reference sequence). The CDR3 runs to 14 residues. Trimming took 1 base from V and 2 from J, leaving 7 bases between them. In DNA, the CDR3 is TGTGCCAGCAGCTTAGAGGTTGTCACAGATACGCAGTATTTT. This encodes CASSLEVVTDTQYF.

This clonotype was recorded at least ten times. A read error may explain this, as a much larger clone is one base away. The chain combines TRBV9 with TRBJ1-4; no reliable D call. CDR3 length: 14 residues. The germline V gene has CDR1 SGDLS and CDR2 YYNGEE. V was clipped by 2 bases and J by 3 bases, with 8 bases between them. CDR3 protein: CASSVRISNEKLFF. The CDR3 region has the DNA TGTGCCAGCAGCGTCAGGATATCTAATGAAAAACTGTTTTTT.

This clonotype is medium-sized by share. The chain combines TRBV24-1 with TRBJ2-1; TRBD1 agrees at 10 bases. The length of the CDR3 is 16 residues. The germline V gene has CDR1 KGHDR and CDR2 SFDVKD. Germline trimming cut 4 bases from V and 8 bases from J; bases unmatched to any gene: 10. The CDR3 loop reads CATSEPRQGAHDEQFF. Written as DNA, the CDR3 is TGTGCCACCAGTGAACCGCGACAGGGGGCGCACGATGAGCAGTTCTTC.

This clonotype was observed many times. The CDR3 is CASSRQGGQPQHF. In DNA, the CDR3 is TGTGCCAGCAGCCGACAGGGAGGTCAGCCCCAGCATTTT. The J gene is TRBJ1-5, the V gene TRBV3-1; 7 positions agree with TRBD1. CDR1 LGHDT and CDR2 YNNKEL come from the germline V gene (reference sequence). V dropped 4 bases and J dropped 6; count of bases not matched to a gene: 3. This CDR3 has 13 amino acids. Full variable domain (remainder filled in from reference TRBV3-1 and TRBJ1-5): DTAVSQTPKYLVTQMGNDKSIKCEQNLGHDTMYWYKQDSKKFLKIMFSYNNKELIINETVPNRFSPKSPDKAHLNLHINSLELGDSAVYFCASSRQGGQPQHFGDGTRLSIL.

This clonotype is termed medium-sized. This chain links TRBV20-1 with TRBJ2-7; D is uncertain. The CDR3 is made up of 10 amino acids. The germline V gene encodes CDR1 DFQATT and CDR2 SNEGSKA (reference sequence). V was trimmed by 1 base and J by 4 bases, leaving 2 bases between them. The CDR3 DNA follows: TGCAGTGCTAGAGGGTACGAGCAGTACTTC. Translated: CSARGYEQYF.

This clonotype was counted many times. The chain recombines TRBV15 with TRBJ2-7; the D is unclear. The CDR3 is 14 residues long. Germline CDR1 LNHNV, CDR2 YYDKDF (reference sequence). Trimming shortened V by 3 bases and J by 0 bases, and 9 bases separated the two germline ends. CDR3: CATSSVQSSYEQYF. CDR3 in DNA: TGTGCCACCAGCAGCGTACAGAGCTCCTACGAGCAGTACTTC.

This clonotype was found a few times. Possible read error: a much larger clone is one base away. The V gene is TRBV7-8, the J gene TRBJ2-5; D possibly corresponds to TRBD1 (6 bases). CDR3 size: 14 residues. The germline V and J ends were trimmed by 5 bases and 9 bases, with 19 bases remaining between them. The germline V gene encodes CDR1 SGHVS and CDR2 FQNEAQ. CDR3 sequence reads: CASSHPFSKGAQYF. CDR3 nucleotides: TGTGCCAGCAGCCATCCATTCTCTAAGGGGGCCCAGTACTTC.

This clonotype is classed as medium-sized. The rearrangement uses TRBV27 and TRBJ1-5; D call uncertain. Trimming took off 5 bases at V and 4 bases at J, with 12 bases between the two ends. The CDR3 covers 14 residues. Germline V CDR1 and CDR2: MNHEY, SMNVEV (reference sequence). CDR3 nucleotide sequence: TGTGCCAGCAGTCCCGACGCAATTAATCAGCCCCAGCATTTT. Translated: CASSPDAINQPQHF.

This clonotype has ten or more counts. The chain joins TRBV30 to TRBJ2-2; 9 nucleotides align to TRBD2. The junction had 5 bases not matched to a gene; V was cut back by 1 base and J by 2 bases. The germline CDR1 and CDR2 sequences are GTSNPN and SVGIG (reference sequence). This CDR3 comprises 16 residues. Here the CDR3 DNA reads TGTGCCTGGAGTGGTGGTAGCGGGAGAAACACCGGGGAGCTGTTTTTT. It encodes CAWSGGSGRNTGELFF.

By frequency in the sample, this clonotype is medium-sized. The rearrangement uses TRBV3-1 and TRBJ2-1; D gene uncertain. This CDR3 has 14 amino acids. The V gene lost 3 bases and the J gene lost 6 bases, with 12 bases spanning the gap. Germline CDR1 LGHDT, CDR2 YNNKEL (reference sequence). This CDR3 reads CASSHGSLANEQFF. DNA of the CDR3: TGTGCCAGCAGCCACGGTAGTTTGGCCAATGAGCAGTTCTTC.

By share of the sample, this clonotype is medium-sized. The V call is TRBV20-1, the J call TRBJ2-7, with a possible D match to TRBD1 (6 bases). The CDR3 consists of 12 residues. With 6 bases removed from V and 5 bases from J, the gap between germline ends came to 14 bases. Germline values: CDR1 DFQATT, CDR2 SNEGSKA (reference sequence). CDR3 region: CSARGRANEQYF. DNA of the CDR3: TGCAGTGCCAGGGGCAGGGCTAACGAGCAGTACTTC.